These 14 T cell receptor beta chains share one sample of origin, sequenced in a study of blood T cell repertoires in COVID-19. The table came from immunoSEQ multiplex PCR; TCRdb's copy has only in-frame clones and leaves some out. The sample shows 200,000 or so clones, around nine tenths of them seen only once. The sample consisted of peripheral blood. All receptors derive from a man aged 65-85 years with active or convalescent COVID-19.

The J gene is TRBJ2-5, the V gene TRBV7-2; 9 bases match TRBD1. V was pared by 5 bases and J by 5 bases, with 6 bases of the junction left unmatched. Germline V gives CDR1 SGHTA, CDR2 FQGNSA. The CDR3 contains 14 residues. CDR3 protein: CASSIPTGGETQYF. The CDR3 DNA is TGTGCCAGCAGCATTCCGACAGGGGGGGAGACCCAGTACTTC.

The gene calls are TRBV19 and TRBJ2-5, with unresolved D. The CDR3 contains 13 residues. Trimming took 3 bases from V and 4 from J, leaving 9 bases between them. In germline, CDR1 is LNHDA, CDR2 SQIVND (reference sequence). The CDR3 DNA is TGTGCCAGTAGTATCCAACCCGGAGAGACCCAGTACTTC. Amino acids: CASSIQPGETQYF.

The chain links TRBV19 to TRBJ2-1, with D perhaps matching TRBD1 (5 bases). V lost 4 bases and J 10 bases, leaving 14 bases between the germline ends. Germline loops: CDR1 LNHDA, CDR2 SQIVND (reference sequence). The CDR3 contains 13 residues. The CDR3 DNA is TGTGCCAGTAGTAGAAGGGGCAGCCCGGAGCAGTTCTTC. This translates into CASSRRGSPEQFF. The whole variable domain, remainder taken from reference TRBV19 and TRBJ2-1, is DGGITQSPKYLFRKEGQNVTLSCEQNLNHDAMYWYRQDPGQGLRLIYYSQIVNDFQKGDIAEGYSVSREKKESFPLTVTSAQKNPTAFYLCASSRRGSPEQFFGPGTRLTVL.

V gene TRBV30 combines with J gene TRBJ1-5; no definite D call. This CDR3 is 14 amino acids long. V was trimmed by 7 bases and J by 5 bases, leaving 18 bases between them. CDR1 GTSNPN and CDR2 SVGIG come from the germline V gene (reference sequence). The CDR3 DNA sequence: TGTGCCTCATCCCAGGTGGGCTTAGATCAGCCCCAGCATTTT. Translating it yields CASSQVGLDQPQHF.

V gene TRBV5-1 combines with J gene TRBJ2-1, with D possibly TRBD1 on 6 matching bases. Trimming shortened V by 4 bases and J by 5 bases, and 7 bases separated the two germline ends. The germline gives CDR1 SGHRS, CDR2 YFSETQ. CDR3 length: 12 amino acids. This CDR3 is CASSGTHNEQFF. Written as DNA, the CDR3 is TGCGCCAGCAGCGGGACACACAATGAGCAGTTCTTC. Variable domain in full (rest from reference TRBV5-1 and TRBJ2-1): KAGVTQTPRYLIKTRGQQVTLSCSPISGHRSVSWYQQTPGQGLQFLFEYFSETQRNKGNFPGRFSGRQFSNSRSEMNVSTLELGDSALYLCASSGTHNEQFFGPGTRLTVL.

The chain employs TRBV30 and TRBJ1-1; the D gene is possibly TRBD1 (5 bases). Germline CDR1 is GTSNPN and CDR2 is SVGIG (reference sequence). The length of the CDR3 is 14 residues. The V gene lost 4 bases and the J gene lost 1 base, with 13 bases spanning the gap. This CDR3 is CAWNRQGKNTEAFF. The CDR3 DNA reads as TGTGCCTGGAATCGCCAGGGAAAGAACACTGAAGCTTTCTTT. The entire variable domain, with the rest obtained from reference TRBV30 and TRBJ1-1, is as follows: SQTIHQWPATLVQPVGSPLSLECTVEGTSNPNLYWYRQAAGRGLQLLFYSVGIGQISSEVPQNLSASRPQDRQFILSSKKLLLSDSGFYLCAWNRQGKNTEAFFGQGTRLTVV.

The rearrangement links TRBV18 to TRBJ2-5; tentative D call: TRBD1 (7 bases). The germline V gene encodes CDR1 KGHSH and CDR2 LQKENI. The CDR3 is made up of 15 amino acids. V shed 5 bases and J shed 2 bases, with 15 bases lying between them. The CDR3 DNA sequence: TGTGCCAGCTCAAATCAGGGGGGAGAACAAGAGACCCAGTACTTC. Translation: CASSNQGGEQETQYF.

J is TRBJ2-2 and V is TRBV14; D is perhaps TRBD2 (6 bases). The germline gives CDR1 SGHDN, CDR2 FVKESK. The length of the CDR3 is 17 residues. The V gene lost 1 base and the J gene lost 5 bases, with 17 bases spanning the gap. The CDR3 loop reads CASSQGVGGWRTGELFF. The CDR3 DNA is TGTGCCAGCAGCCAAGGAGTCGGGGGATGGCGGACCGGGGAGCTGTTTTTT.

The CDR3 DNA is TGTGCCAGTAGTATGGGCAGCCCTGCAGGCGGGGAGCTGTTTTTT. Translated, it gives CASSMGSPAGGELFF. V and J are TRBV19 and TRBJ2-2; D uncertain. Trimming removed 3 bases at V and 7 bases at J, with 15 bases between. Germline CDR1 is LNHDA and CDR2 is SQIVND (reference sequence). The CDR3 extends over 15 amino acids.

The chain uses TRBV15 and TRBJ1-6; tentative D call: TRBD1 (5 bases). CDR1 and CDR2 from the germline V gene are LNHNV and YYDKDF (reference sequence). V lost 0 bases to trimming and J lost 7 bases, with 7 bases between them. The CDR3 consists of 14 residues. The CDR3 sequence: CATSRDQGNSPLHF. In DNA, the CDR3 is TGTGCCACCAGCAGAGATCAGGGAAATTCACCCCTCCACTTT. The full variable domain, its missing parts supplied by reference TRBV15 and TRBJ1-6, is DAMVIQNPRYQVTQFGKPVTLSCSQTLNHNVMYWYQQKSSQAPKLLFHYYDKDFNNEADTPDNFQSRRPNTSFCFLDIRSPGLGDTAMYLCATSRDQGNSPLHFGNGTRLTVT.

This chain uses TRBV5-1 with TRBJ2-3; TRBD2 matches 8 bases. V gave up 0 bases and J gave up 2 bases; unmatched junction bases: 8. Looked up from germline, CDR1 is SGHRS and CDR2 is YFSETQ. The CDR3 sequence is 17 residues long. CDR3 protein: CASSLVGGAVYTDTQYF. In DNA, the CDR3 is TGCGCCAGCAGCTTGGTCGGGGGGGCTGTGTACACAGATACGCAGTATTTT.

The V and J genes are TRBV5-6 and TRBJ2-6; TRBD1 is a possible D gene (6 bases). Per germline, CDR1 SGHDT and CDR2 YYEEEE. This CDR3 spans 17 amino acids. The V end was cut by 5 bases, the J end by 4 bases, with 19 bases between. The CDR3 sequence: CASSILITGTGANVLTF. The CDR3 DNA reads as TGTGCCAGCAGTATTTTAATTACAGGGACCGGGGCCAACGTCCTGACTTTC.

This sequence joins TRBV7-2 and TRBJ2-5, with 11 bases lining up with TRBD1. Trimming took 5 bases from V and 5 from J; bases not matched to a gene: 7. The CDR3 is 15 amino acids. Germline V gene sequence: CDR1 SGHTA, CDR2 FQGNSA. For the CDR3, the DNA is TGTGCCAGCAGCCGCGCGGGACAGGGGGGGGAGACCCAGTACTTC. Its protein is CASSRAGQGGETQYF.

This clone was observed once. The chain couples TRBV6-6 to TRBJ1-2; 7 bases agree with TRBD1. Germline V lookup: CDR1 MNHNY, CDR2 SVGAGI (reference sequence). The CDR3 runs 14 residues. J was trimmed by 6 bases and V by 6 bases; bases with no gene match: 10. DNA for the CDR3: TGTGCCAGCAGACTACTCGACAGGGAAAATGGCTACACCTTC. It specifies CASRLLDRENGYTF.